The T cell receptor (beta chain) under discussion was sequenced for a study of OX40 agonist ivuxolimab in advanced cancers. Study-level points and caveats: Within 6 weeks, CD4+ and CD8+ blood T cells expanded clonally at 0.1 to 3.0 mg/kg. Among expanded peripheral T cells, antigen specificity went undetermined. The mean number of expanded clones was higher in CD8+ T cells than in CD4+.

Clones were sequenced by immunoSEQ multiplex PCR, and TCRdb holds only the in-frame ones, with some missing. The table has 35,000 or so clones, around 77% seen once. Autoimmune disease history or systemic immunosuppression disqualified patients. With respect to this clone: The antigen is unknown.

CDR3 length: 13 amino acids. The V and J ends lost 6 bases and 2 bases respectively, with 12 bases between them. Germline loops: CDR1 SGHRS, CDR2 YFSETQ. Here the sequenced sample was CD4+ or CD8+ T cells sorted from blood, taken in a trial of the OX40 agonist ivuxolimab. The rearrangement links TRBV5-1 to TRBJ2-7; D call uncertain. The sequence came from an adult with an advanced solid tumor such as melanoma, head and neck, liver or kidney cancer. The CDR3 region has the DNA TGCGCCAGCACGCTAGACGGAACCTACGAGCAGTACTTC. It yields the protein CASTLDGTYEQYF.